This T cell receptor beta chain comes out of a study of blood T cells in healthy people across ages. V lost 3 bases, J lost 3 bases, and 10 bases stayed unmatched. The germline CDR1 and CDR2 sequences are SGHNT and YYREEE (reference sequence). The CDR3 length is 17 residues. Of note for this clonotype: Its antigen is currently unknown.

It was with a sample-barcoded 5' primer and a J-beta primer mix that a second PCR of about 6 to 12 cycles was run. A single record per CDR3 protein comes from TCRdb applying MiXCR to the 5' RACE reads. The sample holds 1.5 million to 2 million distinct CDR3 sequences, 25% to 30% seen once. Study-wide findings and caveats: Correlation between TCR beta diversity and naive T cell percentage was strong.

This chain connects TRBV5-4 to TRBJ2-3; 10 bases map to TRBD2. Material: blood. This sequence originates from a woman in her twenties or thirties in good health. Here the CDR3 DNA reads TGTGCCAGCAGCTCCCCTGGGGCTAGCGGGAGAACAGATACGCAGTATTTT. This sequence encodes CASSSPGASGRTDTQYF. Filled out from reference TRBV5-4 and TRBJ2-3, the complete variable domain reads ETGVTQSPTHLIKTRGQQVTLRCSSQSGHNTVSWYQQALGQGPQFIFQYYREEENGRGNFPPRFSGLQFPNYSSELNVNALELDDSALYLCASSSPGASGRTDTQYFGPGTRLTVL.